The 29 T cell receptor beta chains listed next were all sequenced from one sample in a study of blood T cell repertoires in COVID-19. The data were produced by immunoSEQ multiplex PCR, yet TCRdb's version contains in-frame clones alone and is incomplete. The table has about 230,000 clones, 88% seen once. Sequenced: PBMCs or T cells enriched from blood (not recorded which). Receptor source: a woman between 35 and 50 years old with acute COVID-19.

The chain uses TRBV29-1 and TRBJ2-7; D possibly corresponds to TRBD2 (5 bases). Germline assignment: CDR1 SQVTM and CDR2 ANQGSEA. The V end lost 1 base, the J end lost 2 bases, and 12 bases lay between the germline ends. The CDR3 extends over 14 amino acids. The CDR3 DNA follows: TGCAGCGTTGAAGCCGGGCTAGCTCCCTACGAGCAGTACTTC. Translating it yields CSVEAGLAPYEQYF.

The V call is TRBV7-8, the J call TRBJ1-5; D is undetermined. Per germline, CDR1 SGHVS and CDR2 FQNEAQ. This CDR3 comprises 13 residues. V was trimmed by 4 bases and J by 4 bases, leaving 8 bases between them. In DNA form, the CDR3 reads TGTGCCAGCAGCTCGACACCTAATCAGCCCCAGCATTTT. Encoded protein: CASSSTPNQPQHF. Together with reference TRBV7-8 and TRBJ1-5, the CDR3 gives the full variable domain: GAGVSQSPRYKVAKRGQDVALRCDPISGHVSLFWYQQALGQGPEFLTYFQNEAQLDKSGLPSDRFFAERPEGSVSTLKIQRTQQEDSAVYLCASSSTPNQPQHFGDGTRLSIL.

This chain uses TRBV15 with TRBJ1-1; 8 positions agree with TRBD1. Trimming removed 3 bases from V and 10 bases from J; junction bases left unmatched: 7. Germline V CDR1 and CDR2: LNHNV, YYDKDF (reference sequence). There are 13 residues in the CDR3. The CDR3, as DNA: TGTGCCACCAGCAGTCGAGGACAGGGTCGAGCTTTCTTT. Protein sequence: CATSSRGQGRAFF.

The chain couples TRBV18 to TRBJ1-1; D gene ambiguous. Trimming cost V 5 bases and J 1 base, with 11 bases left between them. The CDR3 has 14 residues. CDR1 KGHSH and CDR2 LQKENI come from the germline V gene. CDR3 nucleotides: TGTGCCAGCTCAACAAACCACCAGAACACTGAAGCTTTCTTT. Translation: CASSTNHQNTEAFF.

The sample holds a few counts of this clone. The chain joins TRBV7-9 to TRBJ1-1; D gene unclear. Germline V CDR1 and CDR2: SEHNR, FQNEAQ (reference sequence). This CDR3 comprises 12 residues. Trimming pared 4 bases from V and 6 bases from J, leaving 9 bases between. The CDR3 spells CASSSMSAEAFF. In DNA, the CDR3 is TGTGCCAGCAGCTCAATGAGTGCTGAAGCTTTCTTT.

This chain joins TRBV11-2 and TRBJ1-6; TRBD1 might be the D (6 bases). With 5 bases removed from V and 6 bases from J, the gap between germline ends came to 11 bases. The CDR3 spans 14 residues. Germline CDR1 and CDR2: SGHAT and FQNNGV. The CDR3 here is CASSQTGLNSPLHF. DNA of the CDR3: TGTGCCAGCAGCCAGACAGGCCTTAATTCACCCCTCCACTTT.

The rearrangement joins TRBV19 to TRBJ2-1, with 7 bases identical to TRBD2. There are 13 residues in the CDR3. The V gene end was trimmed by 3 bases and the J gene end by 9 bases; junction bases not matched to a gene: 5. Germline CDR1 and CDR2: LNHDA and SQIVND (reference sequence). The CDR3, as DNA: TGTGCCAGTAGTATTGGGGGGGTTGCTGAGCAGTTCTTC. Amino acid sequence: CASSIGGVAEQFF.

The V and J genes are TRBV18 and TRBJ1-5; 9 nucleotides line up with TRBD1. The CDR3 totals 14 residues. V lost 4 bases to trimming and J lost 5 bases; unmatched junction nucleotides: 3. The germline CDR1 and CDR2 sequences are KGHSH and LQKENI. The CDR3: CASSLGQGHQPQHF. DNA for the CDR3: TGTGCCAGCTCACTAGGACAGGGGCATCAGCCCCAGCATTTT.

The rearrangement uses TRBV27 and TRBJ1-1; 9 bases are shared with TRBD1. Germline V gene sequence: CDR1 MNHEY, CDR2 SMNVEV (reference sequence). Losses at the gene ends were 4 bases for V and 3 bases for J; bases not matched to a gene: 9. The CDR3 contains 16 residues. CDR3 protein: CASSSTAGTGYTEAFF. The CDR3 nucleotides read TGTGCCAGCAGTTCAACGGCCGGGACAGGGTACACTGAAGCTTTCTTT.

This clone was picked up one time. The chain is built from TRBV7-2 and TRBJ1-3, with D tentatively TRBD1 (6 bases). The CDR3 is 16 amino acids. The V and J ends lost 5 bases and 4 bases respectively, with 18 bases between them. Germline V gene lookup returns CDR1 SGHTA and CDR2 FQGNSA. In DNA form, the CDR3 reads TGTGCCAGCAGCCGCGAAACGGGGGGCGGAGGAAACACCATATATTTT. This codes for CASSRETGGGGNTIYF.

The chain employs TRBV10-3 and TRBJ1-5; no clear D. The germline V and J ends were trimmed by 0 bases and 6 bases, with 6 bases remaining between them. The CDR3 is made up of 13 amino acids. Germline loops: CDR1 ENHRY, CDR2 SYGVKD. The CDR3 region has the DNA TGTGCCATCAGTGAGTCTGAGGGTCAGCCCCAGCATTTT. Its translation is CAISESEGQPQHF.

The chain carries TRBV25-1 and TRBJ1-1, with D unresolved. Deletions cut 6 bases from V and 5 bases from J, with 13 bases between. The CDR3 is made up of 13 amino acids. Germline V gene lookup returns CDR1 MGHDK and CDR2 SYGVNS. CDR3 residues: CASRAVPGTEAFF. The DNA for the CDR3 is TGTGCCAGCAGAGCGGTTCCTGGGACTGAAGCTTTCTTT.

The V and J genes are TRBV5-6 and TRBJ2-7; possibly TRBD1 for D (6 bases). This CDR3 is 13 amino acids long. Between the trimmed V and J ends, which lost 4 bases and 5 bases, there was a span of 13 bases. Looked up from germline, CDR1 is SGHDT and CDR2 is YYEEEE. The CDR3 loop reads CASSLGGVDEQYV. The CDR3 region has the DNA TGTGCCAGCAGCCTAGGGGGAGTCGACGAGCAGTACGTC.

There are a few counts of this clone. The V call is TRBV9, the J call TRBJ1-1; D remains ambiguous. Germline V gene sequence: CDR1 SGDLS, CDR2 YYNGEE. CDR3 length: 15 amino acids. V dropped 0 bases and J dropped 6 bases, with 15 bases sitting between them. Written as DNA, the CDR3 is TGTGCCAGCAGCGTAGAGGTTGCGGCGAGGGCTGAAGCTTTCTTT. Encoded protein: CASSVEVAARAEAFF.

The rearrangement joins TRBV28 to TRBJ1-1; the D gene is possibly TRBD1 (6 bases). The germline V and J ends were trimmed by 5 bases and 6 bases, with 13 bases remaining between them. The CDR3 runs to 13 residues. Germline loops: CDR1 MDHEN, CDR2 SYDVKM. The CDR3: CASSEQGPAEAFF. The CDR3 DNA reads TGTGCCAGCAGTGAACAGGGCCCCGCTGAAGCTTTCTTT.

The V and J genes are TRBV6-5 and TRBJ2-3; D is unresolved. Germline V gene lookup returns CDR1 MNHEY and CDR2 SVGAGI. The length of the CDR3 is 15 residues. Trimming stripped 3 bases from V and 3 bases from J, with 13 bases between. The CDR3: CASSYDLARTDTQYF. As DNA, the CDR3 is TGTGCCAGCAGTTATGACCTGGCGAGGACAGATACGCAGTATTTT.

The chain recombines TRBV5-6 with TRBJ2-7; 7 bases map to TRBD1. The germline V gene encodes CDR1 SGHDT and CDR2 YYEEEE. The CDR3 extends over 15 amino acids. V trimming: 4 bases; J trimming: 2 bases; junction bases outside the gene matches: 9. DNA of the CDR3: TGTGCCAGCAGCCGTCCCGGGACAGTTACCTACGAGCAGTACGTC. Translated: CASSRPGTVTYEQYV.

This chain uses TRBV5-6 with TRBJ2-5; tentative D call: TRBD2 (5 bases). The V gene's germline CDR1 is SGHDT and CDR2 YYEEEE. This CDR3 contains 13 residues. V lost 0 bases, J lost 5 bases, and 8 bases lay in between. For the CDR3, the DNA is TGTGCCAGCAGCTTGGGAAGGAGGGAGACCCAGTACTTC. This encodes CASSLGRRETQYF.

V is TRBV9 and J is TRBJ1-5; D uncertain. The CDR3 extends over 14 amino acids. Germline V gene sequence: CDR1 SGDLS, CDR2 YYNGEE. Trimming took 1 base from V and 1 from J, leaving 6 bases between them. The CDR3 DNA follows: TGTGCCAGCAGCGTAATGGGCAGCAATCAGCCCCAGCATTTT. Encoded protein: CASSVMGSNQPQHF.

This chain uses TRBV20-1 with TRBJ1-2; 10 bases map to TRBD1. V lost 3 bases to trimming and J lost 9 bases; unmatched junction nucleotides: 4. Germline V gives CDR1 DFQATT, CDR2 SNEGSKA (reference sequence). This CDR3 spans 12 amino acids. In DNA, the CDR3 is TGCAGTGCTAGTGGGACAGGGGACCGCTACACCTTC. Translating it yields CSASGTGDRYTF.

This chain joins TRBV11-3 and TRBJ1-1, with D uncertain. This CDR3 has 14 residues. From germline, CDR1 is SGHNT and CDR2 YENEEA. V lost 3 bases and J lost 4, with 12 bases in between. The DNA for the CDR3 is TGTGCCAGCAGCTTCCGGAGGAGGAGCACTGAAGCTTTCTTT. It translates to CASSFRRRSTEAFF.

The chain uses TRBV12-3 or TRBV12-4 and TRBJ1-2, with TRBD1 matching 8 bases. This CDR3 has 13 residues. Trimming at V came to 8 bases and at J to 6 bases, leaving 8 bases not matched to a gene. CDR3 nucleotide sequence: TGTGCCAGCGCCTGGACAGGGACTAATGGCTACACCTTC. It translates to CASAWTGTNGYTF.

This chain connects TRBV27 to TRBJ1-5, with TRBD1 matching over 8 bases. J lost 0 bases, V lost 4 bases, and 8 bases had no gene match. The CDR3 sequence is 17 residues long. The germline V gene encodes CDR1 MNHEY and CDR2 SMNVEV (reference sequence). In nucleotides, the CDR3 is TGTGCCAGCAGTTCCAACCCCCAGGGGGCTAGCAATCAGCCCCAGCATTTT. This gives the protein CASSSNPQGASNQPQHF.

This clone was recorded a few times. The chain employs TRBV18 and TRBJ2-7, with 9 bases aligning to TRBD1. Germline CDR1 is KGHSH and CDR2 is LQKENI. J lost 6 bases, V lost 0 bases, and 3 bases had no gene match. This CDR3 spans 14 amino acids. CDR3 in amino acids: CASSPPGQGLEQYF. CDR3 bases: TGTGCCAGCTCACCACCGGGACAGGGCCTCGAGCAGTACTTC. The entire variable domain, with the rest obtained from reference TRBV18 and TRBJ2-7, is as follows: NAGVMQNPRHLVRRRGQEARLRCSPMKGHSHVYWYRQLPEEGLKFMVYLQKENIIDESGMPKERFSAEFPKEGPSILRIQQVVRGDSAAYFCASSPPGQGLEQYFGPGTRLTVT.

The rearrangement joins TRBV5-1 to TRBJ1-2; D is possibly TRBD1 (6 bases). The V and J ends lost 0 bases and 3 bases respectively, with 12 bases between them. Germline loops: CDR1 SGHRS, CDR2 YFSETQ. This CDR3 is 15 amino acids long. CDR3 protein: CASSLGSGDDYGYTF. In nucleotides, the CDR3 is TGCGCCAGCAGCTTGGGGTCAGGGGATGACTATGGCTACACCTTC.

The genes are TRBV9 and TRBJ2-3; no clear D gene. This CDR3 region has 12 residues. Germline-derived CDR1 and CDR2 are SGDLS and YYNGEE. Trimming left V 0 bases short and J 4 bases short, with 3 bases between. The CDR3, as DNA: TGTGCCAGCAGCGTAGCTGCAGATACGCAGTATTTT. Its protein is CASSVAADTQYF.

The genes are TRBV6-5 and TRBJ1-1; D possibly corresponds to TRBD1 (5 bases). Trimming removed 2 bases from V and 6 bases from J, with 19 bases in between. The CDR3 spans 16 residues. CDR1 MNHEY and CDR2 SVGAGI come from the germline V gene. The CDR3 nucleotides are TGTGCCAGCAGTTACGGGCCGGACAAGGGCGCGGCTGAAGCTTTCTTT. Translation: CASSYGPDKGAAEAFF.

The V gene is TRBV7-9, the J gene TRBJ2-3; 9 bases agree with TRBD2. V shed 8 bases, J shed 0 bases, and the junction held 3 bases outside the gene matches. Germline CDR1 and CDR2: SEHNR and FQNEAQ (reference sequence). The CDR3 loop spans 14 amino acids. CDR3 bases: TGTGCCAGCCGACTAGCGGACAGCACAGATACGCAGTATTTT. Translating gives CASRLADSTDTQYF.

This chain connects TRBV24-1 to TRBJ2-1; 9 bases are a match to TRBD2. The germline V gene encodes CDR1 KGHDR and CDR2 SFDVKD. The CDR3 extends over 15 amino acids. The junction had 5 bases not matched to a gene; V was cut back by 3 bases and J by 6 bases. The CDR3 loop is CATSDPGLAINEQFF. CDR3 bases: TGTGCCACCAGTGATCCTGGACTAGCGATCAATGAGCAGTTCTTC.